Listed below are T cell receptor beta chains from one sample, sequenced in a study of technical replicates of blood from four donors. TCRdb keeps only in-frame clones here, not all; method: immunoSEQ multiplex PCR. The sample lists tens of thousands of clones, about 90% occurring once. The sequenced sample was T cells isolated from PBMCs. The origin of the receptors is a human donor in good health. CDR3s include the opening cysteine and the closing phenylalanine or tryptophan. The D gene is left open where the match is weak. Size is omitted from some rows. Given values are once, few, many or a class for expanded clones.

len: 17; d_gene: TRBD2; abundance: .; j_gene: TRBJ2-7; v_gene: TRBV28; CDR3nt: TGTGCCAGCAGTCGACCCCTTGGACTAGCGGGTTCCTACGAGCAGTACTTC; CDR3aa: CASSRPLGLAGSYEQYF
len: 16; d_gene: .; abundance: .; j_gene: TRBJ1-5; v_gene: TRBV6-1; CDR3nt: TGTGCCAGCAGTGAAGGGAAAACAGATCCCCTTCGGCCCCAGCATTTT; CDR3aa: CASSEGKTDPLRPQHF
len: 13; d_gene: .; abundance: .; j_gene: TRBJ2-7; v_gene: TRBV6-1; CDR3nt: TGTGCCAGCAGTGAGCAGGTAAACTACGAGCAGTACTTC; CDR3aa: CASSEQVNYEQYF
len: 16; d_gene: TRBD2; abundance: once; j_gene: TRBJ2-1; v_gene: TRBV15; CDR3nt: TGTGCCACCAGCAGGGTAGCGGGAGCGTCCTACAATGAGCAGTTCTTC; CDR3aa: CATSRVAGASYNEQFF
len: 13; d_gene: TRBD1; abundance: .; j_gene: TRBJ1-2; v_gene: TRBV6-5; CDR3nt: TGTGCCAGCAGTTACGTTACAGGGGGTGGCTACACCTTC; CDR3aa: CASSYVTGGGYTF
len: 13; d_gene: .; abundance: .; j_gene: TRBJ1-1; v_gene: TRBV11-2; CDR3nt: TGTGCCAGCAGCTTAGTCGGGAACACTGAAGCTTTCTTT; CDR3aa: CASSLVGNTEAFF
len: 16; d_gene: TRBD1; abundance: .; j_gene: TRBJ2-1; v_gene: TRBV5-4; CDR3nt: TGTGCCAGCAGGAGGACGGGGACAGGGGGCTACAATGAGCAGTTCTTC; CDR3aa: CASRRTGTGGYNEQFF
len: 14; d_gene: TRBD1; abundance: .; j_gene: TRBJ2-7; v_gene: TRBV2; CDR3nt: TGTGCCAGTGGCGAGGGGGCCATGTCCTACGAGCAGTACTTC; CDR3aa: CASGEGAMSYEQYF
len: 13; d_gene: TRBD1; abundance: .; j_gene: TRBJ1-1; v_gene: TRBV13; CDR3nt: TGTGCCAGCAACACAGGGGGGGGCACTGAAGCTTTCTTT; CDR3aa: CASNTGGGTEAFF
len: 16; d_gene: .; abundance: .; j_gene: TRBJ1-5; v_gene: TRBV23-1; CDR3nt: TGCGCCAGCAGTCAATCGGGGGGGCGGAACAATCAGCCCCAGCATTTT; CDR3aa: CASSQSGGRNNQPQHF
len: 13; d_gene: .; abundance: few; j_gene: TRBJ1-1; v_gene: TRBV7-9; CDR3nt: TGTGCCAGCAGCTCCGCAGGGCGCACTGAAGCTTTCTTT; CDR3aa: CASSSAGRTEAFF
len: 15; d_gene: TRBD1; abundance: .; j_gene: TRBJ2-7; v_gene: TRBV7-2; CDR3nt: TGTGCCAGCAGCGCCTCCGGGACAGGATCATACGAGCAGTACTTC; CDR3aa: CASSASGTGSYEQYF
len: 15; d_gene: .; abundance: .; j_gene: TRBJ1-2; v_gene: TRBV19; CDR3nt: TGTGCCAGTAGTTCAGGGGACATATTAGGCTATGGCTACACCTTC; CDR3aa: CASSSGDILGYGYTF
len: 13; d_gene: .; abundance: .; j_gene: TRBJ2-7; v_gene: TRBV7-9; CDR3nt: TGTGCCAGCAGCTTAGGTAGGGGCTACGAGCAGTACTTC; CDR3aa: CASSLGRGYEQYF
len: 18; d_gene: TRBD2; abundance: .; j_gene: TRBJ2-5; v_gene: TRBV7-2; CDR3nt: TGTGCCAGCAGCCCTGGACTAGCGGGAGGTGGGGTAGGAGAGACCCAGTACTTC; CDR3aa: CASSPGLAGGGVGETQYF
len: 13; d_gene: .; abundance: .; j_gene: TRBJ1-1; v_gene: TRBV9; CDR3nt: TGTGCCAGCAGCGAAGGGGGAAACACTGAAGCTTTCTTT; CDR3aa: CASSEGGNTEAFF
len: 15; d_gene: TRBD2; abundance: .; j_gene: TRBJ2-1; v_gene: TRBV29-1; CDR3nt: TGCAGCGTTGAGGGGGAGGGTGGCTTCTACAATGAGCAGTTCTTC; CDR3aa: CSVEGEGGFYNEQFF
len: 16; d_gene: TRBD1; abundance: .; j_gene: TRBJ1-4; v_gene: TRBV7-2; CDR3nt: TGTGCCAGCAGCGTCGGGACAGGGTATGGTGATGAAAAACTGTTTTTT; CDR3aa: CASSVGTGYGDEKLFF
len: 13; d_gene: .; abundance: .; j_gene: TRBJ1-2; v_gene: TRBV28; CDR3nt: TGTGCCAGCAGTTTGCTGTGGCCCGATGGCTACACCTTC; CDR3aa: CASSLLWPDGYTF
len: 14; d_gene: TRBD2; abundance: .; j_gene: TRBJ2-1; v_gene: TRBV18; CDR3nt: TGTGCCAGCTCAACTAGCGGGAGGGACAATGAGCAGTTCTTC; CDR3aa: CASSTSGRDNEQFF
len: 15; d_gene: .; abundance: .; j_gene: TRBJ2-1; v_gene: TRBV7-3; CDR3nt: TGTGCCAGCAGCTCAGGGTTGAGCTCCTACAATGAGCAGTTCTTC; CDR3aa: CASSSGLSSYNEQFF
len: 13; d_gene: .; abundance: few; j_gene: TRBJ1-5; v_gene: TRBV6-1; CDR3nt: TGTGCCAGCAGTGAAATTGTAGGGGAGCCCCAGCATTTT; CDR3aa: CASSEIVGEPQHF
len: 13; d_gene: .; abundance: .; j_gene: TRBJ1-1; v_gene: TRBV6-5; CDR3nt: TGTGCCAGCAGTTACGACTGGAACACTGAAGCTTTCTTT; CDR3aa: CASSYDWNTEAFF
len: 15; d_gene: .; abundance: .; j_gene: TRBJ2-5; v_gene: TRBV7-9; CDR3nt: TGTGCCAGCAGCAGGGGGACCCAGTTAATGGAGACCCAGTACTTC; CDR3aa: CASSRGTQLMETQYF
len: 14; d_gene: .; abundance: .; j_gene: TRBJ1-1; v_gene: TRBV4-1; CDR3nt: TGCGCCAGCAGCCGAGGACAGTTGGAGGCTGAAGCTTTCTTT; CDR3aa: CASSRGQLEAEAFF
len: 17; d_gene: .; abundance: .; j_gene: TRBJ2-2; v_gene: TRBV27; CDR3nt: TGTGCCAGCAGTTTATACCCCGGGACACAAATCACCGGGGAGCTGTTTTTT; CDR3aa: CASSLYPGTQITGELFF
len: 14; d_gene: TRBD1; abundance: once; j_gene: TRBJ2-7; v_gene: TRBV5-1; CDR3nt: TGCGCCAGCAGAACTACAGGGGGCGCGGGCGAGCAGTACTTC; CDR3aa: CASRTTGGAGEQYF
len: 13; d_gene: TRBD1; abundance: .; j_gene: TRBJ1-3; v_gene: TRBV7-2; CDR3nt: TGTGCCAGCAGGGGGACAGGTGGAAACACCATATATTTT; CDR3aa: CASRGTGGNTIYF
len: 14; d_gene: TRBD1; abundance: once; j_gene: TRBJ2-5; v_gene: TRBV27; CDR3nt: TGTGCCAGCAGACTAACAGGGGGCCTCGAGACCCAGTACTTC; CDR3aa: CASRLTGGLETQYF
len: 12; d_gene: .; abundance: .; j_gene: TRBJ1-5; v_gene: TRBV2; CDR3nt: TGTGCCAGCCAGGGGTTGGGTCAGCCCCAGCATTTT; CDR3aa: CASQGLGQPQHF
len: 14; d_gene: TRBD1; abundance: .; j_gene: TRBJ2-1; v_gene: TRBV28; CDR3nt: TGTGCCAGCAGTTTAATGAAGGGGGCTAACGAGCAGTTCTTC; CDR3aa: CASSLMKGANEQFF